These T cell receptor beta chains were read from a single sample in a study of T cell responses to AZD1222 COVID-19 vaccine. Data came from immunoSEQ multiplex PCR; TCRdb stores just in-frame clones and leaves some out. Of about 130,000 clones in the sample, 90% to 95% were seen once. The source was peripheral blood, collected on day 0 of AZD1222 vaccination. These receptor sequences come from an adult in good health. CDR3s include the opening cysteine and the closing phenylalanine or tryptophan. D genes are given only for firm matches. For some rows the clone size is stated as once, few or many, or as a class when expanded; others skip it.

NA	TRBV9	NA	TRBJ1-1	CASSVEPGIEAFF	TGTGCCAGCAGCGTAGAACCGGGTATTGAAGCTTTCTTT
once	TRBV4-1	NA	TRBJ1-2	CASSQDIRVNYGYTF	TGCGCCAGCAGCCAAGATATCAGGGTAAACTATGGCTACACCTTC
NA	TRBV19	TRBD1	TRBJ1-5	CASSIGQGLLDNQPQHF	TGTGCCAGTAGTATTGGACAGGGTTTATTGGACAATCAGCCCCAGCATTTT
NA	TRBV5-4	TRBD2	TRBJ2-1	CASRQTSGGQQFF	TGTGCCAGCAGACAGACTAGCGGGGGACAGCAGTTCTTC
NA	TRBV16	TRBD1	TRBJ1-1	CASSRDRGSYTEAFF	TGTGCCAGCAGCCGAGACAGGGGCTCTTACACTGAAGCTTTCTTT
NA	TRBV19	TRBD1	TRBJ1-5	CASIRDRDSNQPQHF	TGTGCCAGTATCAGGGACAGGGACTCCAATCAGCCCCAGCATTTT
once	TRBV3-1/TRBV3-2	NA	TRBJ2-7	CASSQSMTNGAYEQYF	TGTGCCAGCAGCCAATCGATGACTAATGGGGCCTACGAGCAGTACTTC
NA	TRBV27	TRBD2	TRBJ2-7	CASSLGGLADPYEQYF	TGTGCCAGCAGTTTGGGGGGACTAGCGGACCCCTACGAGCAGTACTTC
NA	TRBV19	TRBD1	TRBJ2-5	CASSIDRGVETQYF	TGTGCCAGTAGTATTGACAGGGGGGTTGAGACCCAGTACTTC
NA	TRBV4-3	NA	TRBJ1-5	CASSQLPPGPEKSNQPQHF	TGCGCCAGCAGCCAGCTGCCCCCGGGCCCTGAAAAGAGCAATCAGCCCCAGCATTTT
few	TRBV28	NA	TRBJ2-7	CASTLIGAAKAYEQYF	TGTGCCAGCACCCTCATAGGGGCAGCTAAGGCCTACGAGCAGTACTTC
few	TRBV30	NA	TRBJ1-2	CAWSVLGTSYGYTF	TGTGCCTGGAGTGTACTGGGGACGAGCTATGGCTACACCTTC
NA	TRBV19	NA	TRBJ1-2	CASSTTGTLYGYTF	TGTGCCAGTAGCACTACCGGGACCCTCTATGGCTACACCTTC
NA	TRBV6-2/TRBV6-3	NA	TRBJ2-2	CASSYSDSGELFF	TGTGCCAGCAGTTACTCGGACAGCGGGGAGCTGTTTTTT
NA	TRBV28	TRBD2	TRBJ2-7	CASSSGLAGYEQYF	TGTGCCAGCAGTTCGGGACTAGCGGGTTACGAGCAGTACTTC
NA	TRBV10-3	NA	TRBJ1-5	CAISESWGGGNNQPQHF	TGTGCCATCAGTGAGTCGTGGGGGGGCGGGAACAATCAGCCCCAGCATTTT
NA	TRBV11-2	NA	TRBJ1-2	CASSLEWGTHGYTF	TGTGCCAGCAGCTTAGAGTGGGGGACTCATGGCTACACCTTC